This T cell receptor (beta chain) derives from a study of blood T cells in healthy people across ages. A second roughly 6 to 12 cycle PCR used barcoded and J-beta primers. Carrying 12 random nucleotides, a template-switch adaptor labeled each individual cDNA molecule. TCRdb ran MiXCR on the 5' RACE reads and lists one entry per CDR3 protein. The sample contains over a million distinct CDR3 sequences, 55% to 75% of which appear only once. At least 5.5 micrograms of total RNA were extracted per sample. The V end lost 5 bases, the J end lost 1 base, and 11 bases lay between the germline ends. Germline CDR1 MNHEY, CDR2 SVGAGI. The CDR3 loop spans 14 amino acids.

This rearrangement joins TRBV6-5 to TRBJ1-1; weak D call: TRBD1 (5 bases). Sequencing was performed on blood. The TCR comes from a man in his late teens or twenties in good health. This CDR3 is CASSRDGSNTEAFF. Here the CDR3 DNA reads TGTGCCAGCAGTCGGGACGGGTCGAACACTGAAGCTTTCTTT.